This T cell receptor beta chain derives from a study of T cell clonotyping in hematopoietic cell transplantation. Findings and limits, study-wide: Without cell sorting, CD4 versus CD8 contributions remain unresolved. Few recipient clonotypes overlapped donors; over 95% were de novo at given depth. Higher Inverse Simpson Index values in graft donor and pretransplant recipient predicted broader posttransplant TCR diversity. After transplant, recipient diversity fell while pathologically expanded clonotypes grew through day 180.

A remark on this clone: Its target is unknown.

The CDR3 loop spans 15 amino acids. Germline V gene data show CDR1 as LGHNA and CDR2 as YSLEER. The V end was cut by 2 bases, the J end by 5 bases, with 13 bases between. This table comes from immunoSEQ multiplex PCR, and its TCRdb copy is limited to in-frame clones, with some not included. There are nearly 20,000 clones in the sample; more than 65% occur only once, and over 12% lies in the top ten. Material for sequencing was peripheral blood mononuclear cells. The rearrangement links TRBV4-3 to TRBJ2-1, with a weak D call TRBD2 (7 bases). The clonotype comes from a man aged 55-75 years in good health. Some clones in this sample may be carry-over from other donors' samples. The CDR3 DNA reads TGCGCCAGCAGCCAAAGGGGGGGGATTGACAATGAGCAGTTCTTC. Its translation is CASSQRGGIDNEQFF.